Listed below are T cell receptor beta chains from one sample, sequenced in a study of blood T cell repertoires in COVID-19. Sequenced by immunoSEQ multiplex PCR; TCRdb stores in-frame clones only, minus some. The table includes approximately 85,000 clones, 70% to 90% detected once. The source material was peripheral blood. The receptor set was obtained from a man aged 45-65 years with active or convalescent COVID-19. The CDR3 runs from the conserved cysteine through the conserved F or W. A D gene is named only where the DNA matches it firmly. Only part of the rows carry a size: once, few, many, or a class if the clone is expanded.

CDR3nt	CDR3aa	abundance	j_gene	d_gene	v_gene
TGTGCCAGCAACGGACACCAGGGGGGAGATACGCAGTATTTT	CASNGHQGGDTQYF	-	TRBJ2-3	-	TRBV28
TGTGCCAGCAGCTTCAGGACTAGTTTGACAGATACGCAGTATTTT	CASSFRTSLTDTQYF	-	TRBJ2-3	TRBD2	TRBV11-2
TGCAGCGTTGAAGATCGGGTACGAAGAGCCACAGATACGCAGTATTTT	CSVEDRVRRATDTQYF	-	TRBJ2-3	-	TRBV29-1
TGTGCCTGGACCTCCTACCCCAGCGGGAGGGTCCACGAGCAGTACTTC	CAWTSYPSGRVHEQYF	-	TRBJ2-7	TRBD2	TRBV30
TGTGCCAGCAGCTTGGTTGCGGGAGCGACCGGGGAGCTGTTTTTT	CASSLVAGATGELFF	-	TRBJ2-2	TRBD2	TRBV11-1
TGTGCCAGCAGCCCCCCGACCGGGGTTAACGAGCAGTACTTC	CASSPPTGVNEQYF	-	TRBJ2-7	-	TRBV5-4
TGTGCCCCCGGGCTAGCGGGGCCCACCAATGTTTACGAGCAGTACTTC	CAPGLAGPTNVYEQYF	few	TRBJ2-7	TRBD2	TRBV19
TGCGCCAGCAGTGAGTCAGGGGGTCCTAACACTGAAGCTTTCTTT	CASSESGGPNTEAFF	few	TRBJ1-1	-	TRBV10-1
TGTGCCAGCAGTGAAGAACCCAACGGGGAAAAACTGTTTTTT	CASSEEPNGEKLFF	-	TRBJ1-4	-	TRBV2
TGTGCCAGCAGCCAGGACAGAGGAAAGAACGAGCAGTACTTC	CASSQDRGKNEQYF	-	TRBJ2-7	-	TRBV28
TGTGCCAGCAGGGGGACAGGGGGAGGCTACACCTTC	CASRGTGGGYTF	-	TRBJ1-2	TRBD1	TRBV25-1
TGTGCCAGCAGTGAGATGACTAGCGGGGGGGCACTCGATGAGCAGTTCTTC	CASSEMTSGGALDEQFF	-	TRBJ2-1	TRBD2	TRBV6-1
TGTGCCAGCAGCTTGGCCGGGACTAGCGGACTCACAGATACGCAGTATTTT	CASSLAGTSGLTDTQYF	-	TRBJ2-3	TRBD2	TRBV5-6
TGTGCCAGCGGACAGGCACAGCCCCAGCATTTT	CASGQAQPQHF	few	TRBJ1-5	TRBD1	TRBV7-2
TGTGCCTGGAGTGGAATGGACAGGGGTAATGAAAAGCTGTTTTTT	CAWSGMDRGNEKLFF	once	TRBJ1-4	TRBD1	TRBV30
TGTGCCAGTAGCCAACAGGGTCCTCAGCCCCAGCATTTT	CASSQQGPQPQHF	few	TRBJ1-5	-	TRBV19
TGTGCCAGCAGTTCCGTAGACACCATATATTTT	CASSSVDTIYF	-	TRBJ1-3	-	TRBV12-3/TRBV12-4
TGTGCCAGCAGCTTAGCGGGGCAGGGTCACTATGGCTACACCTTC	CASSLAGQGHYGYTF	few	TRBJ1-2	-	TRBV7-8
TGTGCCACCAGCAGAGATCCGAGCAATCAGCCCCAGCATTTT	CATSRDPSNQPQHF	few	TRBJ1-5	-	TRBV15
TGTGCCAGCAGCTTGGCGGGGGGCGCGTTAAGATCAGGGGCCAACGTCCTGACTTTC	CASSLAGGALRSGANVLTF	once	TRBJ2-6	-	TRBV5-6
TGTGCTAGTGGTTTGGAAACGCGGCGGAGAGCTTTCTTT	CASGLETRRRAFF	-	TRBJ1-1	-	TRBV12-5
TGTGCCAGCAGTGAGGGGCAGGTCCAAAACATTCAGTACTTC	CASSEGQVQNIQYF	-	TRBJ2-4	-	TRBV25-1
TGTGCCAGCAGCTCCGGGACAGGGTTTGCGAACACTGAAGCTTTCTTT	CASSSGTGFANTEAFF	-	TRBJ1-1	TRBD1	TRBV5-6
TGTGCCAGCAGCTCCACAGGGGGCAACACTGAAGCTTTCTTT	CASSSTGGNTEAFF	-	TRBJ1-1	TRBD1	TRBV7-8
TGTGCCAGCAGCCTAGGGGAAAACATTCAGTACTTC	CASSLGENIQYF	-	TRBJ2-4	-	TRBV3-1/TRBV3-2
TGCAGCGGCGGACAGGGATCCTACAATGAGCAGTTCTTC	CSGGQGSYNEQFF	-	TRBJ2-1	TRBD1	TRBV29-1
TGTGCCAGTAGTATAATAGGGGGCGGTAAAGAGACCCAGTACTTC	CASSIIGGGKETQYF	once	TRBJ2-5	TRBD1	TRBV19
TGTGCCAGTGGGGACAGGGTCCGGGAGACCCAGTACTTC	CASGDRVRETQYF	-	TRBJ2-5	TRBD1	TRBV6-5
TGCGCCAGCAGTTATACAGGGGGCACCGGGGAGCTGTTTTTT	CASSYTGGTGELFF	-	TRBJ2-2	TRBD1	TRBV5-1
TGTGCCAGCAGTGACCCAGGAGACAGGGGGCTTCCCCAAGATACGCAGTATTTT	CASSDPGDRGLPQDTQYF	-	TRBJ2-3	TRBD1	TRBV6-4